This TCR beta chain appears in the sequencing data of a study of blood T cell repertoires in COVID-19. This clone was seen only once. Trimming left V 3 bases short and J 8 bases short, with 14 bases between. The germline V gene encodes CDR1 SGHRS and CDR2 YFSETQ. The CDR3 spans 14 residues. Sequenced by immunoSEQ multiplex PCR; TCRdb stores in-frame clones only, minus some. The data contain 65,000 to 75,000 clones, 80% to 85% of them singletons. This chain uses TRBV5-1 with TRBJ1-4; D gene ambiguous. This sequence originates from a woman aged 55-69 years with acute or convalescent COVID-19. The sample taken for sequencing was peripheral blood. CDR3 amino acids: CASSSPEGGEKLFF. The CDR3 region has the DNA TGCGCCAGCAGCTCCCCGGAGGGTGGGGAAAAACTGTTTTTT.